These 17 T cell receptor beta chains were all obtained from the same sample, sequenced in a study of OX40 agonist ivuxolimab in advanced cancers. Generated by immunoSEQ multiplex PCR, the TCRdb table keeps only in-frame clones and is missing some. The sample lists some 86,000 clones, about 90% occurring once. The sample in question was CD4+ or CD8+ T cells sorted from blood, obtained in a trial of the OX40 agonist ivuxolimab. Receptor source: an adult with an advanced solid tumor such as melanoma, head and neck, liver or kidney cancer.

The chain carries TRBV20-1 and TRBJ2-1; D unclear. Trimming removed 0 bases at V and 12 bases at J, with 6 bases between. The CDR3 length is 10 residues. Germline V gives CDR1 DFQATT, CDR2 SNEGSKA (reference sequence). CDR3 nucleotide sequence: TGCAGTGCTAGAGATCGCGTGCAGTTCTTC. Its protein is CSARDRVQFF.

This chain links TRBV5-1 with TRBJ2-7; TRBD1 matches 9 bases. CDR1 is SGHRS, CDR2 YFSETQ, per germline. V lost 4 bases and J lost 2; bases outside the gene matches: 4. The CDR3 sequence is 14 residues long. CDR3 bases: TGCGCCAGCAGCCACCGGGACAGGGCCTACGAGCAGTACTTC. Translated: CASSHRDRAYEQYF. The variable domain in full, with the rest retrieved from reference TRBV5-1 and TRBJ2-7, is KAGVTQTPRYLIKTRGQQVTLSCSPISGHRSVSWYQQTPGQGLQFLFEYFSETQRNKGNFPGRFSGRQFSNSRSEMNVSTLELGDSALYLCASSHRDRAYEQYFGPGTRLTVT.

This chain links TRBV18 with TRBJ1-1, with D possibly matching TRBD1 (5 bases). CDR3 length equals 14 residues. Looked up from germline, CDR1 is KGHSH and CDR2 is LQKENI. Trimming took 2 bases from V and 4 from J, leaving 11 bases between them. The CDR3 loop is CASSPSGVSTEAFF. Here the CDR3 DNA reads TGTGCCAGCTCACCATCGGGGGTTAGCACTGAAGCTTTCTTT. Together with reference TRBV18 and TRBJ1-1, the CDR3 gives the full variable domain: NAGVMQNPRHLVRRRGQEARLRCSPMKGHSHVYWYRQLPEEGLKFMVYLQKENIIDESGMPKERFSAEFPKEGPSILRIQQVVRGDSAAYFCASSPSGVSTEAFFGQGTRLTVV.

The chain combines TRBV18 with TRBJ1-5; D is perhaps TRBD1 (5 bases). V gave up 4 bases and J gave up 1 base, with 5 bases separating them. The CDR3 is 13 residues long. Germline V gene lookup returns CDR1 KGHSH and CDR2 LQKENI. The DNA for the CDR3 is TGTGCCAGCTCACAGGGGAGCAATCAGCCCCAGCATTTT. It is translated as CASSQGSNQPQHF.

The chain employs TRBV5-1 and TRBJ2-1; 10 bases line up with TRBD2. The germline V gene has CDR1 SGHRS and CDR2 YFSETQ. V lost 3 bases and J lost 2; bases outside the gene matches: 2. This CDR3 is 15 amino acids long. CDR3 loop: CASSWTSGPYNEQFF. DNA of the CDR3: TGCGCCAGCAGCTGGACTAGCGGCCCCTACAATGAGCAGTTCTTC.

The CDR3 protein is CATFPGQGAIGELFF. CDR3 DNA: TGTGCCACTTTCCCGGGACAGGGGGCTATCGGGGAGCTGTTTTTT. The genes are TRBV19 and TRBJ2-2, with 12 bases lining up with TRBD1. The germline V gene has CDR1 LNHDA and CDR2 SQIVND (reference sequence). Germline trimming cut 10 bases from V and 7 bases from J; bases unmatched to any gene: 10. This CDR3 comprises 15 residues. The full variable domain, with the rest looked up from reference TRBV19 and TRBJ2-2, is DGGITQSPKYLFRKEGQNVTLSCEQNLNHDAMYWYRQDPGQGLRLIYYSQIVNDFQKGDIAEGYSVSREKKESFPLTVTSAQKNPTAFYLCATFPGQGAIGELFFGEGSRLTVL.

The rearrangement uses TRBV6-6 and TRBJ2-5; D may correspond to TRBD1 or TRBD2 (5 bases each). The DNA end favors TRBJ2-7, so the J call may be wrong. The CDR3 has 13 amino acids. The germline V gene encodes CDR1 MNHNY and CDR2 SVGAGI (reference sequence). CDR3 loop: CASSPGTHYEQYF. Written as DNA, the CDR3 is TGTGCCAGCAGTCCCGGGACCCACTACGAGCAGTACTTC.

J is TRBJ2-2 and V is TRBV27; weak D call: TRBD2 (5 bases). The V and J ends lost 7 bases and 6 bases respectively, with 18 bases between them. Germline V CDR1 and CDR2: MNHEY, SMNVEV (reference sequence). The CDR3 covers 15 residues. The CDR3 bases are TGTGCCAGCACCAACTTCAACTCCGGGGCCGGGGAGCTGTTTTTT. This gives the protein CASTNFNSGAGELFF.

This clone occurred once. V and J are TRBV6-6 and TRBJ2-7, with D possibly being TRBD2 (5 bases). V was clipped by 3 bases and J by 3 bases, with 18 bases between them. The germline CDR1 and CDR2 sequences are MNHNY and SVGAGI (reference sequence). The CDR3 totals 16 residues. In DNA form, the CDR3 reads TGTGCCAGCAGTTATCTCCGGACTGAGGAGCTCTACGAGCAGTACTTC. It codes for CASSYLRTEELYEQYF.

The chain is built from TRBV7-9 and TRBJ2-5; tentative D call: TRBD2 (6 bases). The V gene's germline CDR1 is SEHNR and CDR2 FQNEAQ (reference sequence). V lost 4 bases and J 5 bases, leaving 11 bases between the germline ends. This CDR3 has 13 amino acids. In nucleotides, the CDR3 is TGTGCCAGCAGCTCGGGACTGCGGGAGACCCAGTACTTC. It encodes CASSSGLRETQYF.

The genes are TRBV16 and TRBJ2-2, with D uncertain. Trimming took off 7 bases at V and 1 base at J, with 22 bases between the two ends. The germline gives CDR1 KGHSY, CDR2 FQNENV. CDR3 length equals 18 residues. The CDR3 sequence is CASIPIPGSDLNTGELFF. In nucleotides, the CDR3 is TGTGCCAGCATCCCCATCCCGGGCAGCGACTTGAACACCGGGGAGCTGTTTTTT.

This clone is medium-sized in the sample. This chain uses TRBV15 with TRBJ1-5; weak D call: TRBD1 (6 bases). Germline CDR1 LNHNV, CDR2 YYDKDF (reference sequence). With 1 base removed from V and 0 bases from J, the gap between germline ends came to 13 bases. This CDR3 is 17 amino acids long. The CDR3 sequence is CATSRVSGAYSNQPQHF. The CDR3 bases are TGTGCCACCAGCAGAGTGTCAGGGGCCTATAGCAATCAGCCCCAGCATTTT.

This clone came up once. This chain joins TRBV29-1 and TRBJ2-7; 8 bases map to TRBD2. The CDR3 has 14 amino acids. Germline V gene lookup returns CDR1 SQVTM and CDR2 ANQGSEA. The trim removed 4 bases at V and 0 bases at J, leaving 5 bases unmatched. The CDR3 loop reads CSVGGTRSSYEQYF. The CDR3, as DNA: TGCAGCGTTGGGGGGACTAGGAGCTCCTACGAGCAGTACTTC.

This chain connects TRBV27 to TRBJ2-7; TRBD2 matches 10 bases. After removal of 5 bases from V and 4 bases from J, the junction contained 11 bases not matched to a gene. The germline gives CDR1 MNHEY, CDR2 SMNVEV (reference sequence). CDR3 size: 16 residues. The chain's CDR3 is CASSLDPLAGEYEQYF. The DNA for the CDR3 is TGTGCCAGCAGTCTCGACCCTCTAGCGGGAGAATACGAGCAGTACTTC.

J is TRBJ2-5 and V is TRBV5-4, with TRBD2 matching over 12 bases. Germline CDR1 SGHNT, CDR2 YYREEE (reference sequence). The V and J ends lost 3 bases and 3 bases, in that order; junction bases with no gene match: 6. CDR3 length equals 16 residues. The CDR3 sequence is CASSSRLAGEEETQYF. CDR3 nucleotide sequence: TGTGCCAGCAGCTCCCGACTAGCGGGAGAGGAAGAGACCCAGTACTTC.

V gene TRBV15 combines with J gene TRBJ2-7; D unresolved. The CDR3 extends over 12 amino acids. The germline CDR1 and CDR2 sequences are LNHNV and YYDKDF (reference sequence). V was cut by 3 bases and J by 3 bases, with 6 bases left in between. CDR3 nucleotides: TGTGCCACCAGCAGGGATCTCTACGAGCAGTACTTC. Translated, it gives CATSRDLYEQYF.

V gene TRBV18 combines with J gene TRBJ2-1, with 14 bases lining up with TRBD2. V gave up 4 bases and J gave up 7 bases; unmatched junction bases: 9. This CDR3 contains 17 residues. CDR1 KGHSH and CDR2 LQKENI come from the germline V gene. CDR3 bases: TGTGCCAGCTCACTGACTAGCGGGAGGGCCACGGTGAATGAGCAGTTCTTC. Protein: CASSLTSGRATVNEQFF.